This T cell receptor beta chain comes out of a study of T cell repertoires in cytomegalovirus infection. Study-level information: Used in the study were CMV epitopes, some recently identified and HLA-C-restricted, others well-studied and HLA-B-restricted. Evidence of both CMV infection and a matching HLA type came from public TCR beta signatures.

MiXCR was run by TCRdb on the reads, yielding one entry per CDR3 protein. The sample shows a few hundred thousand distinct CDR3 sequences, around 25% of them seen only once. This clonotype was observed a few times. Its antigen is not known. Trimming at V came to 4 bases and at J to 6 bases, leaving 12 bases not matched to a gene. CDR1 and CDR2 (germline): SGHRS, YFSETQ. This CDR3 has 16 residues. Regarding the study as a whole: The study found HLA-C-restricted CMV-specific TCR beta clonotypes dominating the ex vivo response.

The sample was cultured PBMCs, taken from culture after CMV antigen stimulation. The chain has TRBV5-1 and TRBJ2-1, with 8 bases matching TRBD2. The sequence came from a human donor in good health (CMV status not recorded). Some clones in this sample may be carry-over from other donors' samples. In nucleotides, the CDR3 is TGCGCCAGCAGCGCCGAGAGCGGGAGAAGGCGCAATGAGCAGTTCTTC. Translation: CASSAESGRRRNEQFF. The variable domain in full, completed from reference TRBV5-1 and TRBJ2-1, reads KAGVTQTPRYLIKTRGQQVTLSCSPISGHRSVSWYQQTPGQGLQFLFEYFSETQRNKGNFPGRFSGRQFSNSRSEMNVSTLELGDSALYLCASSAESGRRRNEQFFGPGTRLTVL.